Below are 5 T cell receptor beta chains sequenced from a single sample in a study of identical twins. TCRdb re-called the 5' RACE reads with MiXCR, one entry per CDR3 protein. The sample consists of around 490,000 distinct CDR3 sequences, nearly 15% of them appearing once. The same data also went into a second study, on yellow fever vaccine responses in identical twins.

Material for sequencing was CD4+ T cells sorted from blood. All receptors derive from a woman aged 18-29 years in good health.

The table lists this clonotype with many counts. The V gene is TRBV29-1, the J gene TRBJ1-5; D is perhaps TRBD1 (6 bases). The V and J ends lost 4 bases and 5 bases respectively, with 15 bases between them. This CDR3 has 14 residues. Germline lookup yields CDR1 SQVTM and CDR2 ANQGSEA. The CDR3 coding sequence is TGCAGCGTTGCCGCCGGGGGGCATGATCAGCCCCAGCATTTT. Its translation is CSVAAGGHDQPQHF.

This clonotype was observed a handful of times. V usage is TRBV3-1 and J usage is TRBJ2-7; D unclear. The ends were cut back, 4 bases at V and 1 base at J, with 11 bases in the middle. This CDR3 comprises 14 residues. CDR1 is LGHDT and CDR2 is YNNKEL in the germline V gene (reference sequence). The chain's CDR3 is CASSPRVGSYEQYV. DNA for the CDR3: TGTGCCAGCAGCCCCCGGGTGGGTTCCTACGAGCAGTACGTC.

The chain has TRBV11-2 and TRBJ2-5; the D is unclear. Trimming cost V 4 bases and J 6 bases, with 6 bases left between them. Germline CDR1 reads SGHAT; CDR2 reads FQNNGV. The CDR3 has 11 residues. The CDR3 nucleotides are TGTGCCAGCAGCTCAGCCCAGACCCAGTACTTC. This gives the protein CASSSAQTQYF.

The V call is TRBV7-9, the J call TRBJ2-1, with TRBD2 matching over 7 bases. The germline CDR1 and CDR2 sequences are SEHNR and FQNEAQ (reference sequence). V lost 2 bases to trimming and J lost 12 bases; unmatched junction nucleotides: 4. The CDR3 length is 12 residues. This chain's CDR3 is CASSLLPGGQFF. In DNA form, the CDR3 reads TGTGCCAGCAGCTTACTTCCGGGAGGGCAGTTCTTC.

This clonotype has just a few counts. The CDR3 loop is CASSLDAGLDTQYF. Here the CDR3 DNA reads TGTGCCAGCAGCTTAGATGCAGGACTAGATACGCAGTATTTT. The chain joins TRBV7-7 to TRBJ2-3; tentatively, D is TRBD2 (5 bases). The V end lost 1 base, the J end lost 5 bases, and 10 bases lay between the germline ends. Germline values: CDR1 SSHAT, CDR2 FNYEAQ (reference sequence). The CDR3 is made up of 14 amino acids. The entire variable domain, with the rest obtained from reference TRBV7-7 and TRBJ2-3, is as follows: GAGVSQSPRYKVTKRGQDVTLRCDPISSHATLYWYQQALGQGPEFLTYFNYEAQPDKSGLPSDRFSAERPEGSISTLTIQRTEQRDSAMYRCASSLDAGLDTQYFGPGTRLTVL.